This is a list of T cell receptor beta chains from one sample in a study of T cells after posttransplantation cyclophosphamide. Assay: immunoSEQ multiplex PCR; the TCRdb copy retains only in-frame clones and omits some. This sample has about 40,000 clones, each found more than once. Sequenced: PBMCs. These receptor sequences come from a woman in her 50s in good health and a related stem cell transplant donor. Each CDR3 is given with its conserved first and last residue. D genes are given only for firm matches. Size is stated for part of the rows, as once, few or many counts, or as a class when the clone is expanded.

J gene | clone size | V gene | D gene | CDR3 DNA | CDR3 protein
TRBJ2-2 | many | TRBV6-1 | TRBD2 | TGTGCCAGCAGCGGGGGGGAGAACACCGGGGAGCTGTTTTTT | CASSGGENTGELFF
TRBJ1-5 | many | TRBV6-6 | TRBD1 | TGTGCCAGCAGTTGGGGACAGGGGTTCAATCAGCCCCAGCATTTT | CASSWGQGFNQPQHF
TRBJ2-7 | many | TRBV4-2 | NA | TGTGCCAGCAGGGGGGCGGGGGCCAATTACGAGCAGTACTTC | CASRGAGANYEQYF
TRBJ1-4 | many | TRBV18 | NA | TGTGCCAGCTCACCCGGGATCTTAAATGAAAAACTGTTTTTT | CASSPGILNEKLFF
TRBJ2-7 | many | TRBV9 | NA | TGTGCCAGCAGCGTCCCGGGGGGCGAGGGATACGAGCAGTACTTC | CASSVPGGEGYEQYF
TRBJ1-6 | many | TRBV18 | NA | TGTGCCAGCTCACCAGAGAGCTCCTATAATTCACCCCTCCACTTT | CASSPESSYNSPLHF
TRBJ2-1 | many | TRBV6-4 | TRBD2 | TGTGCCAGCAGTTCCAGCCTCCTGACTAGCGGGGGGTCCTACAATGAGCAGTTCTTC | CASSSSLLTSGGSYNEQFF
TRBJ1-5 | many | TRBV19 | NA | TGTGCCAGTAATAGGGCAGGGGTTAGCAATCAGCCCCAGCATTTT | CASNRAGVSNQPQHF
TRBJ1-2 | many | TRBV12-1 | NA | TGTGCCACCCTATATGGCTACACCTTC | CATLYGYTF
TRBJ2-5 | NA | TRBV21-1 | NA | TGTGCCAGCAGCCCTCGGACAGGGGTACAAGAGACCCAGTACTTC | CASSPRTGVQETQYF
TRBJ2-2 | NA | TRBV28 | NA | TGTGCCAGCAGTTTCGGGTTGGGTCAAATGAACACCGGGGAGCTGTTTTTT | CASSFGLGQMNTGELFF
TRBJ2-3 | many | TRBV7-8 | TRBD1 | TGTGCCAGCAGCTTAAAACAGGGGGCACATACGCAGTATTTT | CASSLKQGAHTQYF
TRBJ1-2 | many | TRBV27 | TRBD1 | TGTGCCAGCAGGGGGGACAGGCGGAACTATGGCTACACCTTC | CASRGDRRNYGYTF
TRBJ1-2 | many | TRBV10-3 | TRBD1 | TGTGCCACCTTAGGGGGCGGGGGCTACACCTTC | CATLGGGGYTF
TRBJ2-6 | many | TRBV28 | TRBD1 | TGTGCCACCGAACAGGGGGCTGGGGCCAACGTCCTGACTTTC | CATEQGAGANVLTF
TRBJ2-1 | many | TRBV5-1 | TRBD1 | TGCGCCAGCAGCTTGAAGACAGGGGGCTACAATGAGCAGTTCTTC | CASSLKTGGYNEQFF
TRBJ2-3 | NA | TRBV9 | TRBD2 | TGTGCCAGCAGCAATAAGGAGCTAGCGGGGTTACCAGATACGCAGTATTTT | CASSNKELAGLPDTQYF
TRBJ2-1 | many | TRBV7-2 | TRBD2 | TGTGCCAGCAGCTTAGCCCTCATGACTAGCTGGAGCTACAATGAGCAGTTCTTC | CASSLALMTSWSYNEQFF
TRBJ2-7 | many | TRBV27 | NA | TGTGCCAGCAGTTTAGGGGGCGGCAGGGGCCCCTACGAGCAGTACTTC | CASSLGGGRGPYEQYF
TRBJ1-1 | many | TRBV19 | NA | TGTGCCAGTAGTATACAGCGGGGTCTGGTTGGCTTT | CASSIQRGLVGF
TRBJ1-3 | many | TRBV9 | NA | TGTGCCAGCAGTGGCAGGTTCGGAAACACCATATATTTT | CASSGRFGNTIYF
TRBJ1-2 | few | TRBV7-9 | NA | TGTGCCAGCAGCCCTACGGGGGGGCGGGGGGCAAAAGACTATGGCTACACCTTC | CASSPTGGRGAKDYGYTF
TRBJ2-2 | many | TRBV27 | TRBD1 | TGTGCCAGCAGTTTTACAGGGGAACTCGGGGAGCTGTTTTTT | CASSFTGELGELFF
TRBJ2-7 | NA | TRBV13 | NA | TGTGCCAGCAGCTTGACTTCCTACGAGCAGTACTTC | CASSLTSYEQYF
TRBJ1-4 | many | TRBV28 | NA | TGTGCCACCGCAGGGTACGAAAAACTGTTTTTT | CATAGYEKLFF
TRBJ2-3 | few | TRBV6-6 | NA | TGTGCCAGCAGTTACCTGCAGGTCACAGATACGCAGTATTTT | CASSYLQVTDTQYF
TRBJ2-1 | few | TRBV30 | TRBD2 | TGTGCCTGGAGCGGGGGACTAGCGATGGGGGAGCAGTTCTTC | CAWSGGLAMGEQFF
TRBJ1-5 | many | TRBV27 | NA | TGTGCCAGCAGTTTATCGCTCGGGCAGCCCCAGCATTTT | CASSLSLGQPQHF
TRBJ2-7 | few | TRBV4-1 | TRBD2 | TGCGCCAGCAGCCAAGGAAGACTAGCGGGGTCGGGCGAGCAGTACTTC | CASSQGRLAGSGEQYF
TRBJ1-3 | many | TRBV5-4 | NA | TGTGCCAGCAGCTTGCGAGGGGGCTCTGGAAACACCATATATTTT | CASSLRGGSGNTIYF
TRBJ1-1 | many | TRBV9 | NA | TGTGCCAGCAGCGTAGGGGGGAGGAAAGCTTTCTTT | CASSVGGRKAFF
TRBJ1-1 | many | TRBV28 | NA | TGTGCCGGTGCGGACAGACGGAACACTGAAGCTTTCTTT | CAGADRRNTEAFF
TRBJ1-1 | many | TRBV18 | NA | TGTGCCAGCTCACCATCCCGGCCAGGGAACACTGAAGCTTTCTTT | CASSPSRPGNTEAFF
TRBJ1-1 | many | TRBV18 | NA | TGTGCCAGCTCACCACTCTTCGTCGGCGGGGGTATGAACACTGAAGCTTTCTTT | CASSPLFVGGGMNTEAFF
TRBJ2-5 | NA | TRBV15 | TRBD2 | TGTGCCACCAGCATAGGACTAGCGGGGGGGCAAGAGACCCAGTACTTC | CATSIGLAGGQETQYF
TRBJ2-6 | many | TRBV19 | TRBD1 | TGTGCCTGCGGACAGGTTTCCTCTGGGGCCAACGTCCTGACTTTC | CACGQVSSGANVLTF
TRBJ2-1 | many | TRBV19 | NA | TGTGCCAGTAGTTCCCGATACGCAGATGAGCAGTTCTTC | CASSSRYADEQFF
TRBJ2-3 | many | TRBV5-1 | NA | TGCGCCAGCAGGCAGGGGTTCCCAGATACGCAGTATTTT | CASRQGFPDTQYF
TRBJ2-5 | many | TRBV7-2 | NA | TGTGCCAGCAGCCAATCTACAGGGAGCGAGACCCAGTACTTC | CASSQSTGSETQYF
TRBJ1-5 | many | TRBV5-6 | NA | TGTGCCAGCAGCTTGAAGCCTTCAAGCAATCAGCCCCAGCATTTT | CASSLKPSSNQPQHF
TRBJ1-2 | many | TRBV19 | TRBD1 | TGTGCCAGTAGGAGAACCGGGACAGGGCCATATGGCTACACCTTC | CASRRTGTGPYGYTF
TRBJ2-7 | few | TRBV28 | TRBD2 | TGTGCCAGCAGCAGCGGCGGGGGGGGGTCCTACGAGCAGTACTTC | CASSSGGGGSYEQYF
TRBJ2-1 | many | TRBV5-4 | NA | TGTGCCAGCAGCTTTGACAGAAACAATGAGCAGTTCTTC | CASSFDRNNEQFF
TRBJ1-1 | many | TRBV6-1 | NA | TGTGCCAGCAGGGAGCAGGGAACCCTGAACACTGAAGCTTTCTTT | CASREQGTLNTEAFF
TRBJ1-2 | many | TRBV6-6 | TRBD1 | TGTGCCAGCAGTTACTCCGCAGACAGGGGGCGTGGTGGCTACACCTTC | CASSYSADRGRGGYTF
TRBJ2-7 | many | TRBV9 | TRBD2 | TGTGCCAGCAGCCTCAGCGGGGTTTTCTCCTACGAGCAGTACTTC | CASSLSGVFSYEQYF
TRBJ1-4 | many | TRBV5-1 | NA | TGCGCCAGCAGCCCCCGGGGGTCCAATGAAAAACTGTTTTTT | CASSPRGSNEKLFF
TRBJ2-2 | many | TRBV11-2 | NA | TGTGCCAGCAGCTTAGGACAGAACACCGGGGAGCTGTTTTTT | CASSLGQNTGELFF
TRBJ1-3 | many | TRBV7-9 | NA | TGTGCCAGCAGCCACGGGTTCAGACCTGGAAACACCATATATTTT | CASSHGFRPGNTIYF
TRBJ1-1 | many | TRBV5-1 | TRBD1 | TGCGCCAGCAGCATACAGGGGTTGAACACTGAAGCTTTCTTT | CASSIQGLNTEAFF
TRBJ1-1 | many | TRBV28 | NA | TGTGCCAGCCATGTCAACACTGAAGCTTTCTTT | CASHVNTEAFF